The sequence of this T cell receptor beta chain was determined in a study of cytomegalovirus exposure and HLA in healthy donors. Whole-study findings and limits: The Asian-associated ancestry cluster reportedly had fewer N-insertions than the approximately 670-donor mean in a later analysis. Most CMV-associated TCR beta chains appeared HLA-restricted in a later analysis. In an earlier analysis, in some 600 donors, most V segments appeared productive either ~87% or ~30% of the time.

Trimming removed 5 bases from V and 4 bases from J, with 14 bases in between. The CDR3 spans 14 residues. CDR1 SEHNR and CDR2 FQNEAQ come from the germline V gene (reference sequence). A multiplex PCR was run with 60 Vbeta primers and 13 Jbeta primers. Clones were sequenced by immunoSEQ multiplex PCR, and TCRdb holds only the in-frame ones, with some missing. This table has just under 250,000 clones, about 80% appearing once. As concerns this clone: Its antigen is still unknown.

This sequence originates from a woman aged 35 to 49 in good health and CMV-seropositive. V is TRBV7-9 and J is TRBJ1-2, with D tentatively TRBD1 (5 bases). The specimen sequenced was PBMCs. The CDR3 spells CASSPRQPIYGYTF. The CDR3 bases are TGTGCCAGCAGCCCCCGACAGCCCATCTATGGCTACACCTTC.